The clone carrying this TCR beta chain was recorded a few times. The sample belongs to a study of response to subunit inactivated influenza vaccine. Each CDR3 protein gets one entry after TCRdb re-called the RT-PCR reads with MiXCR. This sample has some 500,000 distinct CDR3 sequences, with approximately 24% found just once. The sample in question was CD4+ T cells sorted from PBMCs, obtained more than 4 days after vaccination. The sequence was obtained from a man aged 50-59 years who received an inactivated influenza vaccine.

As DNA, the CDR3 is TGTGCCAGCAGCTTAGTCCACAGGCTTAGCGACGAGCAGTACTTC. It codes for CASSLVHRLSDEQYF. This rearrangement joins TRBV7-2 to TRBJ2-7, with D perhaps being TRBD1 or TRBD2 (5 bases each). V was shortened by 1 base and J by 5 bases, with 15 bases between the two germline ends. The V gene's germline CDR1 is SGHTA and CDR2 FQGNSA. The CDR3 runs to 15 residues.